The rows below give T cell receptor beta chains drawn from one sample of a study of identical twins. TCRdb re-called the 5' RACE reads through MiXCR, storing one row per CDR3 protein. Of 750,000 to 950,000 distinct CDR3 sequences listed, 12% are singletons. This same sample was also part of a study on yellow fever vaccine responses in identical twins.

The sequenced sample consisted of PBMCs. The receptors stem from a woman under 30 in good health. The CDR3 runs from the conserved cysteine through the conserved F or W. A D gene is named only where the DNA matches it firmly. Size is stated for part of the rows, as once, few or many counts, or as a class when the clone is expanded.

j_gene,d_gene,abundance,v_gene,CDR3aa,CDR3nt
TRBJ1-3,TRBD1,-,TRBV4-1,CASSQVTGGSPGNTIYF,TGCGCCAGCAGCCAAGTGACAGGGGGCTCACCTGGAAACACCATATATTTT
TRBJ2-3,-,many,TRBV12-3/TRBV12-4,CASSSADTQYF,TGTGCCAGCAGCTCGGCAGATACGCAGTATTTT
TRBJ2-7,-,many,TRBV5-1,CASSKDGDYEQYF,TGCGCCAGCAGTAAGGACGGGGACTACGAGCAGTACTTC
TRBJ2-4,TRBD2,-,TRBV19,CASSTRTSGRRNIQYF,TGTGCCAGTAGTACGAGGACTAGCGGGAGGAGAAACATTCAGTACTTC
TRBJ2-5,-,few,TRBV11-2,CASSLVLSLAGWGQETQYF,TGTGCCAGCAGCTTAGTTCTCTCTCTCGCAGGTTGGGGCCAAGAGACCCAGTACTTC
TRBJ2-2,-,few,TRBV24-1,CATSFRGGELFF,TGTGCCACCAGCTTCAGGGGCGGGGAGCTGTTTTTT
TRBJ2-3,TRBD2,many,TRBV27,CASSLTRSGGAADTQYF,TGTGCCAGCAGTCTAACCCGGAGCGGGGGGGCCGCAGATACGCAGTATTTT
TRBJ2-1,TRBD1,-,TRBV28,CASSLLGKLQGASYNEQFF,TGTGCCAGCAGTTTATTGGGGAAACTACAGGGGGCTTCCTACAATGAGCAGTTCTTC
TRBJ2-1,TRBD2,-,TRBV24-1,CATSDQGTSGEQFF,TGTGCCACCAGTGATCAAGGGACTAGCGGAGAGCAGTTCTTC
TRBJ1-1,-,many,TRBV4-1,CASSQDTGALMNTEAFF,TGCGCCAGCAGCCAAGACACGGGGGCTCTTATGAACACTGAAGCTTTCTTT
TRBJ2-3,TRBD1,many,TRBV5-1,CASSFGQGTDTQYF,TGTGCCAGCAGCTTTGGACAGGGAACAGATACGCAGTATTTT
TRBJ1-2,-,-,TRBV10-3,CAILGQGEGYGYTF,TGTGCCATACTAGGGCAAGGGGAAGGATATGGCTACACCTTC
TRBJ2-3,TRBD1,-,TRBV11-2,CASSARDSYTDTQYF,TGTGCCAGCAGCGCTCGGGACAGCTACACAGATACGCAGTATTTT
TRBJ2-2,-,-,TRBV19,CASGGRAANTGELFF,TGTGCCAGTGGAGGCCGGGCCGCGAACACCGGGGAGCTGTTTTTT
TRBJ2-3,-,few,TRBV12-3/TRBV12-4,CASKKGEGPNDTQYF,TGTGCCAGCAAAAAGGGGGAGGGCCCGAATGATACGCAGTATTTT
TRBJ2-1,-,-,TRBV2,CASSAEGFYNEQFF,TGTGCCAGCAGTGCCGAAGGGTTCTACAATGAGCAGTTCTTC
TRBJ2-2,TRBD1,few,TRBV9,CASSASGTGVTGELFF,TGTGCCAGCAGCGCATCCGGGACAGGGGTAACCGGGGAGCTGTTTTTT